The text below deals with one TCR beta chain. One entry per CDR3 protein results from TCRdb running MiXCR on the 5' RACE reads. The sample carries about 64,000 distinct CDR3 sequences, less than 5% recorded once. This record belongs to a study of early T cells in non-severe SARS-CoV-2 infection. Germline V gene data show CDR1 as SGHRS and CDR2 as YFSETQ. The trim removed 4 bases at V and 0 bases at J, leaving 6 bases unmatched. The CDR3 is made up of 16 amino acids. The origin of this receptor is an adult who was a healthcare worker with PCR-confirmed SARS-CoV-2 infection or an uninfected control (not recorded which). Specimen: whole blood. The genes are TRBV5-1 and TRBJ2-1, with 8 bases fitting TRBD2. This CDR3 is CASSPGLAPSYNEQFF. The CDR3 region has the DNA TGCGCCAGCAGCCCTGGACTAGCCCCCTCCTACAATGAGCAGTTCTTC.